This T cell receptor (beta chain) was sequenced for a study of T cells in Graves' hyperthyroidism and ophthalmopathy. Study-wide context: Blood was drawn when the patient was first diagnosed and still untreated.

Those patients with uncontrolled infection, other autoimmune disease, pregnancy or lactation were excluded. The investigators amplified TCR beta CDR3 regions from RNA transcripts. When the TCR CDR3 underwent first-round RT-PCR, the HTBI primer set was used. TCRdb called the multiplex PCR reads again in MiXCR, with one record for every CDR3 protein. In the table there are hundreds of thousands of distinct CDR3 sequences, about 14% of which are singletons. This clonotype showed up just a few times. Germline assignment: CDR1 MNHEY and CDR2 SMNVEV (reference sequence). The CDR3 spans 14 residues. Between the trimmed V and J ends, which lost 5 bases and 3 bases, there was a span of 13 bases.

The V gene is TRBV27, the J gene TRBJ1-1; tentatively, D is TRBD1 (6 bases). This receptor was taken from a woman under 30 with Graves' hyperthyroidism. Sequenced: blood. CDR3 region: CASSGQLTYTEAFF. CDR3 coding DNA: TGTGCCAGCAGTGGACAGTTAACCTACACTGAAGCTTTCTTT.